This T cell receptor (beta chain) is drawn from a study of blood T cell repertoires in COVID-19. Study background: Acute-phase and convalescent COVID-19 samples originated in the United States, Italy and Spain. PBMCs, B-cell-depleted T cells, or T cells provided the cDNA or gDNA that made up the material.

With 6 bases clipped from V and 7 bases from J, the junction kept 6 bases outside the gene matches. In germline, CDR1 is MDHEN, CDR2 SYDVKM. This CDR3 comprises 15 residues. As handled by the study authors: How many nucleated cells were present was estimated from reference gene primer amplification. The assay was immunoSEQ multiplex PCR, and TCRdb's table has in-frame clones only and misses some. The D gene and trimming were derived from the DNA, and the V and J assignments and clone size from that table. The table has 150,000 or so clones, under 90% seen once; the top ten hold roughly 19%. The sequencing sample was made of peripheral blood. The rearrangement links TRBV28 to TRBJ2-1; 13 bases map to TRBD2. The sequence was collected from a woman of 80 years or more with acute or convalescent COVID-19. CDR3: CASSRGTSGINEQFF. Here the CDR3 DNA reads TGTGCCAGCAGCCGCGGGACTAGCGGGATAAATGAGCAGTTCTTC.